This entry lists 13 T cell receptor beta chains sequenced from one sample in a study of blood T cell repertoires in COVID-19. Method: immunoSEQ multiplex PCR; TCRdb's copy keeps in-frame clones and lacks some. The sample shows 230,000 or so clones, nearly 90% of them seen only once. Sequencing was done on a sample of peripheral blood. The receptors come from a woman aged 35 to 49 who had recovered from COVID-19.

V is TRBV3-1 (or the pseudogene TRBV3-2) and J is TRBJ1-2; unclear D gene. This CDR3 has 12 residues. Trimming left V 0 bases short and J 8 bases short, with 7 bases between. Germline V gene data show CDR1 as LGHDT and CDR2 as YNNKEL (reference sequence). The CDR3 spells CASSQDHGGYTF. The CDR3 DNA is TGTGCCAGCAGCCAAGATCACGGGGGCTACACCTTC.

V gene TRBV28 combines with J gene TRBJ2-2; possibly TRBD2 for D (5 bases). Germline-derived CDR1 and CDR2 are MDHEN and SYDVKM. V lost 5 bases and J 9 bases, leaving 16 bases between the germline ends. This CDR3 comprises 14 residues. CDR3 DNA sequence: TGTGCCAGCAGTCACGGACTCCTTCCCCGGGAGCTGTTTTTT. Encoded protein: CASSHGLLPRELFF. The full variable domain, its missing parts supplied by reference TRBV28 and TRBJ2-2, is DVKVTQSSRYLVKRTGEKVFLECVQDMDHENMFWYRQDPGLGLRLIYFSYDVKMKEKGDIPEGYSVSREKKERFSLILESASTNQTSMYLCASSHGLLPRELFFGEGSRLTVL.

CDR3 bases: TGTGCCAGCAGCCAAACCGGGGGGCGGGTAAGTGAGCAGTTCTTC. Protein: CASSQTGGRVSEQFF. This sequence joins TRBV7-9 and TRBJ2-1, with D tentatively TRBD2 (7 bases). The CDR3 runs 15 residues. From germline, CDR1 is SEHNR and CDR2 FQNEAQ (reference sequence). V shed 5 bases and J shed 9 bases, with 20 bases lying between them.

This chain links TRBV28 with TRBJ1-2; 7 bases map to TRBD1. Unmatched junction bases numbered 5, after V lost 2 bases and J lost 2 bases. Germline V gene sequence: CDR1 MDHEN, CDR2 SYDVKM. CDR3 size: 15 residues. The CDR3 protein is CASSLGATGNYGYTF. CDR3 DNA: TGTGCCAGCAGTTTAGGGGCGACAGGGAACTATGGCTACACCTTC.

V and J are TRBV19 and TRBJ1-5, with 10 bases that match TRBD1. The CDR3 length is 15 residues. CDR1 is LNHDA, CDR2 SQIVND, per germline (reference sequence). V lost 5 bases and J lost 2; bases outside the gene matches: 3. DNA for the CDR3: TGTGCCAGTAGTTTCGGGACAGGGGGCAATCAGCCCCAGCATTTT. As protein: CASSFGTGGNQPQHF.

The rearrangement uses TRBV6-2 or TRBV6-3 and TRBJ1-1; TRBD1 aligns across 8 bases. From germline, CDR1 is MNHEY and CDR2 SVGEGT. Trimming took 2 bases from V and 0 from J; bases not matched to a gene: 2. CDR3 length equals 15 residues. Written as DNA, the CDR3 is TGTGCCAGCAGTTACACGGGACAGGTGAACACTGAAGCTTTCTTT. Translated: CASSYTGQVNTEAFF.

The chain joins TRBV19 to TRBJ2-1; D gene uncertain. CDR1 and CDR2 (germline): LNHDA, SQIVND (reference sequence). This CDR3 region has 16 residues. V lost 3 bases to trimming and J lost 4 bases, with 16 bases between them. CDR3 in amino acids: CASSILRQTAYNEQFF. CDR3 nucleotides: TGTGCCAGTAGTATCCTCCGACAAACCGCTTACAATGAGCAGTTCTTC. The full variable domain, its missing parts supplied by reference TRBV19 and TRBJ2-1, is DGGITQSPKYLFRKEGQNVTLSCEQNLNHDAMYWYRQDPGQGLRLIYYSQIVNDFQKGDIAEGYSVSREKKESFPLTVTSAQKNPTAFYLCASSILRQTAYNEQFFGPGTRLTVL.

V gene TRBV5-3 combines with J gene TRBJ1-1; D may be TRBD1 (5 bases). TRBV5-3 is assigned to the ORF class and has an uncertain function. The CDR3 length is 9 residues. The ends were cut back, 10 bases at V and 9 bases at J, with 10 bases in the middle. The DNA for the CDR3 is TGTGCCTCACGGGGGAAAGCTTTCTTT. Protein product: CASRGKAFF.

V and J are TRBV10-1 and TRBJ2-1; 7 bases align to TRBD2. V was clipped by 2 bases and J by 5 bases; unmatched bases: 0. The CDR3 covers 13 residues. The germline gives CDR1 WNHNN, CDR2 SYGVQD (reference sequence). In nucleotides, the CDR3 is TGCGCCAGCAGTGAGGCGGGGGACAATGAGCAGTTCTTC. Protein sequence: CASSEAGDNEQFF.

The chain uses TRBV9 and TRBJ1-5; D not resolved. Deletions cut 0 bases from V and 4 bases from J, with 5 bases between. The germline V gene encodes CDR1 SGDLS and CDR2 YYNGEE. The CDR3 consists of 13 residues. CDR3 coding DNA: TGTGCCAGCAGCGTAGGGGAGAATCAGCCCCAGCATTTT. This sequence encodes CASSVGENQPQHF. The full variable domain, rest sourced from reference TRBV9 and TRBJ1-5, is DSGVTQTPKHLITATGQRVTLRCSPRSGDLSVYWYQQSLDQGLQFLIQYYNGEERAKGNILERFSAQQFPDLHSELNLSSLELGDSALYFCASSVGENQPQHFGDGTRLSIL.

The chain joins TRBV9 to TRBJ2-5, with D maybe TRBD2 (6 bases). V was clipped by 6 bases and J by 9 bases, with 18 bases between them. Germline V gives CDR1 SGDLS, CDR2 YYNGEE. The CDR3 consists of 13 residues. The CDR3 sequence: CASNSGVLGAQYF. In DNA, the CDR3 is TGTGCCAGCAACTCGGGGGTGCTGGGGGCCCAGTACTTC. The entire variable domain, with the rest obtained from reference TRBV9 and TRBJ2-5, is as follows: DSGVTQTPKHLITATGQRVTLRCSPRSGDLSVYWYQQSLDQGLQFLIQYYNGEERAKGNILERFSAQQFPDLHSELNLSSLELGDSALYFCASNSGVLGAQYFGPGTRLLVL.

This chain joins TRBV5-5 and TRBJ2-7, with 8 bases identical to TRBD1. CDR3 size: 14 residues. Germline values: CDR1 SGHKS, CDR2 YYEKEE (reference sequence). V lost 6 bases and J lost 2; bases outside the gene matches: 7. CDR3 bases: TGTGCCAGCACCCTGGACAGGGCAACCTACGAGCAGTACTTC. It specifies CASTLDRATYEQYF.

This sequence joins TRBV19 and TRBJ2-2, with a possible D match to TRBD1 (6 bases). The CDR3 sequence is 16 residues long. Between the trimmed V and J ends, which lost 3 bases and 4 bases, there was a span of 15 bases. Germline V CDR1 and CDR2: LNHDA, SQIVND (reference sequence). In DNA form, the CDR3 reads TGTGCCAGTAGTATCGTGACCAGGGGTGCCACCGGGGAGCTGTTTTTT. Encoded protein: CASSIVTRGATGELFF.